This T cell receptor (beta chain) was identified during a study of identical twins. This clonotype was seen many times. Its antigen is not known. This CDR3 is 15 amino acids long. J gave up 10 bases and V 3 bases, and 9 bases lay outside the gene matches. Broader study findings: Partial confounding of zero-insertion analyses by invariant MAIT and iNKT cells was possible. Whereas memory repertoires showed no such difference, abundant cord blood beta clonotypes carried fewer insertions.

A universal primer site arose from template switching, and cDNA bore unique molecular identifiers. Using its own MiXCR run on the 5' RACE reads, TCRdb lists one record per CDR3 protein. The data show about 690,000 distinct CDR3 sequences, roughly 6% seen once. This sequence originates from a man aged 18-30 years in good health. This chain connects TRBV12-3 or TRBV12-4 to TRBJ2-3; the match to TRBD2 covers 11 bases. Sequencing input: naive T cells sorted from blood. CDR3 nucleotides: TGTGCCAGCAGTTTCGAAGGACTAGCGGGTGATGCGCAGTATTTT. The encoded protein is CASSFEGLAGDAQYF.